These 18 T cell receptor beta chains originate from one sample sequenced in a study of CD4 T cells in relation to SARS-CoV-2 and coronaviruses. Their antigens are not known. Libraries were prepared by immunoSEQ multiplex PCR; TCRdb keeps only in-frame clonotypes and omits some of them. Altogether tens of thousands of clones are present, 76% being singletons, with the ten largest covering 15% to 20%. CD4+ T cells from unexposed donors were obtained before the COVID-19 pandemic (2011-2018). Isolation of CD4+ T cells took place after roughly nine days in culture. Sample: CD4+ T cells from PBMCs, cultured in vitro. The receptors come from a human donor in good health.

The V and J genes are TRBV10-3 and TRBJ2-1; D remains ambiguous. The CDR3 totals 12 residues. V dropped 1 base and J dropped 7 bases, with 5 bases sitting between them. Germline assignment: CDR1 ENHRY and CDR2 SYGVKD. The CDR3, as DNA: TGTGCCATCAGTGAGTTGGGTAATGAGCAGTTCTTC. This gives the protein CAISELGNEQFF.

J is TRBJ2-7 and V is TRBV7-9, with TRBD1 matching over 9 bases. CDR1 SEHNR and CDR2 FQNEAQ come from the germline V gene (reference sequence). The CDR3 runs 15 residues. V trimming: 5 bases; J trimming: 3 bases; junction bases outside the gene matches: 8. The CDR3 DNA reads TGTGCCAGCAGCCTAGAGGGACAGGGTTACTACGAGCAGTACTTC. Translated, it gives CASSLEGQGYYEQYF.

The chain combines TRBV2 with TRBJ1-5; no clear D. Germline values: CDR1 SNHLY, CDR2 FYNNEI. V lost 5 bases and J 5 bases, leaving 10 bases between the germline ends. CDR3 length: 13 residues. CDR3 nucleotide sequence: TGTGCCAGCAGTAACCCACCTGATCAGCCCCAGCATTTT. Translated: CASSNPPDQPQHF. Together with reference TRBV2 and TRBJ1-5, the CDR3 gives the full variable domain: EPEVTQTPSHQVTQMGQEVILRCVPISNHLYFYWYRQILGQKVEFLVSFYNNEISEKSEIFDDQFSVERPDGSNFTLKIRSTKLEDSAMYFCASSNPPDQPQHFGDGTRLSIL.

The chain combines TRBV5-4 with TRBJ2-4; TRBD1 agrees at 8 bases. Trimming cost V 1 base and J 5 bases; bases outside gene matches: 2. Germline V gene sequence: CDR1 SGHNT, CDR2 YYREEE (reference sequence). There are 14 residues in the CDR3. The CDR3 DNA reads TGTGCCAGCAGCTTGCAGGGGGCGGAAAACATTCAGTACTTC. Translated, it gives CASSLQGAENIQYF.

The chain joins TRBV19 to TRBJ2-7; tentatively, D is TRBD1 (6 bases). Trimming shortened V by 7 bases and J by 5 bases, and 15 bases separated the two germline ends. Germline V gene lookup returns CDR1 LNHDA and CDR2 SQIVND (reference sequence). CDR3 length: 13 amino acids. The CDR3 here is CASTDSLMDEQYF. The CDR3 DNA follows: TGTGCCAGTACGGACAGCCTCATGGACGAGCAGTACTTC.

This clone was recorded only once. The chain carries TRBV5-1 and TRBJ2-1; D unclear. The CDR3 contains 14 residues. V shed 0 bases and J shed 10 bases, with 14 bases lying between them. The germline V gene has CDR1 SGHRS and CDR2 YFSETQ. The CDR3 loop is CASSLGTRNNEQFF. As DNA, the CDR3 is TGCGCCAGCAGCTTGGGAACAAGGAATAACGAGCAGTTCTTC.

V and J are TRBV19 and TRBJ1-5; D gene ambiguous. The CDR3 spans 15 residues. Germline V gene data show CDR1 as LNHDA and CDR2 as SQIVND (reference sequence). The V end lost 6 bases, the J end lost 4 bases, and 16 bases lay between the germline ends. DNA for the CDR3: TGTGCCAGTAGCCGGGTCCAAACACTTAATCAGCCCCAGCATTTT. Translated, it gives CASSRVQTLNQPQHF.

The chain couples TRBV7-9 to TRBJ2-3; tentative D call: TRBD2 (6 bases). Trimming left V 5 bases short and J 0 bases short, with 18 bases between. This CDR3 has 17 residues. CDR1 and CDR2 from the germline V gene are SEHNR and FQNEAQ (reference sequence). The CDR3 coding sequence is TGTGCCAGCAGCGGCGAGGCGGGCGGGACTAGCACAGATACGCAGTATTTT. It codes for CASSGEAGGTSTDTQYF.

V is TRBV5-1 and J is TRBJ2-7, with 8 nucleotides matching TRBD1. The CDR3 covers 14 residues. Per the germline V gene, CDR1 is SGHRS and CDR2 is YFSETQ. V lost 4 bases, J lost 3 bases, and 6 bases stayed unmatched. The CDR3 region is CASSPTGVDYEQYF. The CDR3 DNA is TGCGCCAGCAGCCCGACAGGGGTTGACTACGAGCAGTACTTC.

The V gene is TRBV6-5, the J gene TRBJ1-2; D not resolved. V dropped 0 bases and J dropped 3 bases, with 8 bases sitting between them. CDR1 is MNHEY and CDR2 is SVGAGI in the germline V gene. The CDR3 is 14 residues long. The CDR3 DNA follows: TGTGCCAGCAGTTACTCCGGCGGCCACTATGGCTACACCTTC. This sequence encodes CASSYSGGHYGYTF.

This chain joins TRBV5-4 and TRBJ2-7; 7 positions agree with TRBD2. The CDR3 is 15 residues long. The V segment lost 5 bases and the J segment 4 bases; nucleotides outside the gene matches: 12. Germline CDR1 reads SGHNT; CDR2 reads YYREEE (reference sequence). CDR3 loop: CASSLSGLVGYEQYF. For the CDR3, the DNA is TGTGCCAGCAGTCTCAGCGGACTAGTTGGGTACGAGCAGTACTTC.

The chain joins TRBV19 to TRBJ1-5; perhaps TRBD1 as D (6 bases). The germline V and J ends were trimmed by 0 bases and 2 bases, with 8 bases remaining between them. Germline CDR1 and CDR2: LNHDA and SQIVND (reference sequence). The CDR3 contains 15 residues. CDR3: CASSIEGAGNQPQHF. The CDR3 region has the DNA TGTGCCAGTAGTATAGAGGGGGCGGGCAATCAGCCCCAGCATTTT.

V is TRBV18 and J is TRBJ2-7; tentative D call: TRBD1 (5 bases). V lost 2 bases, J lost 1 base, and 18 bases lay in between. CDR3 size: 17 residues. Germline assignment: CDR1 KGHSH and CDR2 LQKENI. The CDR3 protein is CASSPAVSRVESYEQYF. DNA for the CDR3: TGTGCCAGCTCACCAGCTGTATCCAGGGTAGAGTCCTACGAGCAGTACTTC.

This clone was seen a handful of times. This chain connects TRBV30 to TRBJ1-5, with D unclear. V lost 0 bases and J lost 0, with 12 bases in between. The CDR3 is 16 amino acids. Germline CDR1 GTSNPN, CDR2 SVGIG (reference sequence). As DNA, the CDR3 is TGTGCCTGGAGTGTAGGTATGAGTTATAGCAATCAGCCCCAGCATTTT. Protein sequence: CAWSVGMSYSNQPQHF.

The chain links TRBV3-1 (or the pseudogene TRBV3-2) to TRBJ2-6; unclear D gene. CDR1 is LGHDT and CDR2 is YNNKEL in the germline V gene (reference sequence). The length of the CDR3 is 15 residues. Trimming took 1 base from V and 3 from J, leaving 7 bases between them. CDR3 coding DNA: TGTGCCAGCAGCCAAGGAGGCATTGGGGCCAACGTCCTGACTTTC. This encodes CASSQGGIGANVLTF.

The chain links TRBV5-8 to TRBJ2-7; TRBD1 matches 7 bases. With V trimmed by 4 bases and J by 6 bases, 13 bases remained unmatched. The CDR3 is 15 amino acids. Germline CDR1 SGHTS, CDR2 YDEGEE. CDR3 residues: CASSPRTGSQAEQYF. The CDR3, as DNA: TGTGCCAGCAGCCCGAGGACAGGCTCCCAGGCCGAGCAGTACTTC.

The V call is TRBV3-1 (or the pseudogene TRBV3-2), the J call TRBJ2-2; D uncertain. Germline V lookup: CDR1 LGHDT, CDR2 YNNKEL (reference sequence). The CDR3 is 15 residues long. V was pared by 9 bases and J by 0 bases, with 14 bases between. Written as DNA, the CDR3 is TGTGCCAGTTCGGACCATACAACGAACACCGGGGAGCTGTTTTTT. Translating it yields CASSDHTTNTGELFF.

By share, this clone ranks as medium-sized. The chain carries TRBV5-1 and TRBJ1-1, with 9 positions matching TRBD1. CDR3 size: 16 residues. Germline V gene sequence: CDR1 SGHRS, CDR2 YFSETQ. Trimming at V came to 3 bases and at J to 6 bases, leaving 12 bases not matched to a gene. The CDR3 region is CASSSSGQGTGAEAFF. CDR3 DNA sequence: TGCGCCAGCAGCTCGTCGGGACAGGGTACGGGCGCTGAAGCTTTCTTT.